Each of the 32 T cell receptor beta chains below was sequenced from the same sample in a study of early T cells in non-severe SARS-CoV-2 infection. TCRdb independently ran MiXCR on the 5' RACE reads; one entry per CDR3 protein. The table records tens of thousands of distinct CDR3 sequences, 9% to 15% of them present only once. Sequencing used whole blood. These receptor sequences come from an adult who was a healthcare worker with PCR-confirmed SARS-CoV-2 infection or an uninfected control (not recorded which).

This clonotype was detected only a few times. The rearrangement links TRBV20-1 to TRBJ2-2; possible D gene TRBD1, 6 bases. Trimming shortened V by 6 bases and J by 1 base, and 12 bases separated the two germline ends. The CDR3 loop spans 14 amino acids. Germline V gene lookup returns CDR1 DFQATT and CDR2 SNEGSKA (reference sequence). CDR3 region: CSAGGQMNTGELFF. The DNA of the CDR3 is TGCAGTGCCGGAGGACAGATGAACACCGGGGAGCTGTTTTTT.

This clonotype was counted many times. J is TRBJ2-3 and V is TRBV10-3; D may be TRBD1 (5 bases). The V gene lost 0 bases and the J gene lost 5 bases, with 12 bases spanning the gap. The V gene's germline CDR1 is ENHRY and CDR2 SYGVKD. The CDR3 totals 15 residues. CDR3 residues: CAISESYGAQDTQYF. The CDR3 region has the DNA TGTGCCATCAGTGAGTCGTATGGGGCCCAAGATACGCAGTATTTT.

This clonotype was counted between two and nine times. The chain combines TRBV6-6 with TRBJ1-2, with D uncertain. Germline lookup yields CDR1 MNHNY and CDR2 SVGAGI (reference sequence). V lost 6 bases and J 2 bases, leaving 7 bases between the germline ends. CDR3 length: 12 amino acids. In nucleotides, the CDR3 is TGTGCCAGCAGAGGAGGGAACTATGGCTACACCTTC. Its translation is CASRGGNYGYTF.

The rearrangement joins TRBV6-4 to TRBJ2-5; 12 bases fit TRBD2. The CDR3 runs 15 residues. Germline V gives CDR1 MRHNA, CDR2 SNTAGT. V lost 6 bases, J lost 4 bases, and 6 bases stayed unmatched. In nucleotides, the CDR3 is TGTGCCAGCAGCCGACTAGCGGGGGCCCTAGAGACCCAGTACTTC. This codes for CASSRLAGALETQYF.

V and J are TRBV7-8 and TRBJ2-3; 16 bases agree with TRBD2. The CDR3 is 17 residues long. V dropped 5 bases and J dropped 5; count of bases not matched to a gene: 7. Germline V lookup: CDR1 SGHVS, CDR2 FQNEAQ. The CDR3 region has the DNA TGTGCCAGCAGCCCGGGACTAGCGGGGGGGCGTAAAGATACGCAGTATTTT. Amino acid sequence: CASSPGLAGGRKDTQYF.

This clonotype was recorded at least ten times. V gene TRBV6-6 combines with J gene TRBJ1-1; no firm D call. The germline V gene has CDR1 MNHNY and CDR2 SVGAGI (reference sequence). V was clipped by 5 bases and J by 9 bases, with 16 bases between them. The CDR3 contains 13 residues. The CDR3: CASSPTAGNKAFF. The CDR3 DNA reads as TGTGCCAGCAGTCCGACTGCGGGCAACAAAGCTTTCTTT.

This clonotype was observed a handful of times. The chain couples TRBV20-1 to TRBJ2-3; 11 bases fit TRBD2. V lost 3 bases and J lost 1; bases outside the gene matches: 3. CDR1 is DFQATT and CDR2 is SNEGSKA in the germline V gene (reference sequence). The CDR3 runs 15 residues. This chain's CDR3 is CSASLGLAGTDTQYF. DNA of the CDR3: TGCAGTGCTAGCCTGGGACTAGCGGGCACAGATACGCAGTATTTT.

This clonotype was recorded many times. V is TRBV3-1 and J is TRBJ1-4, with unresolved D. The germline CDR1 and CDR2 sequences are LGHDT and YNNKEL (reference sequence). This CDR3 is built from 15 residues. With 4 bases removed from V and 4 bases from J, the gap between germline ends came to 13 bases. The CDR3 coding sequence is TGTGCCAGCAGCCTTAACTTGGACCATAATGAAAAACTGTTTTTT. It yields the protein CASSLNLDHNEKLFF.

At least ten counts were recorded for this clonotype. Sequence at one end of the junction differs from germline and may be a read error. The rearrangement joins TRBV2 to TRBJ2-5, with TRBD2 identical over 12 bases. CDR1 is SNHLY, CDR2 FYNNEI, per germline. The CDR3 has 17 residues. The CDR3 protein is CASSQALAGGYQETQYF. In nucleotides, the CDR3 is TGTGCCAGCAGTCAAGCGCTAGCGGGGGGGTACCAAGAGACCCAGTACTTC. The entire variable domain, with the rest obtained from reference TRBV2 and TRBJ2-5, is as follows: EPEVTQTPSHQVTQMGQEVILRCVPISNHLYFYWYRQILGQKVEFLVSFYNNEISEKSEIFDDQFSVERPDGSNFTLKIRSTKLEDSAMYFCASSQALAGGYQETQYFGPGTRLLVL.

This clonotype was picked up many times. This chain connects TRBV12-5 to TRBJ2-3; the match to TRBD1 covers 7 bases. The CDR3 has 15 amino acids. Trimming at V came to 2 bases and at J to 2 bases, leaving 4 bases not matched to a gene. The germline V gene encodes CDR1 LGHNT and CDR2 FRNRAP. Here the CDR3 DNA reads TGTGCTAGTGGTTTGACAGGGGACCCCACAGATACGCAGTATTTT. It is translated as CASGLTGDPTDTQYF.

This clonotype was observed at least ten times. V and J are TRBV7-3 and TRBJ2-3; 12 bases map to TRBD2. From germline, CDR1 is SGHTA and CDR2 FQGTGA. This CDR3 has 20 residues. The ends lost 1 base at V and 0 bases at J; junction bases unmatched: 11. CDR3 amino acids: CASSLIGRTSGIPSTDTQYF. In nucleotides, the CDR3 is TGTGCCAGCAGCTTAATAGGTCGGACTAGCGGGATACCTAGCACAGATACGCAGTATTTT.

The genes are TRBV29-1 and TRBJ1-2, with D hard to call. This CDR3 is built from 11 residues. Trimming took off 8 bases at V and 6 bases at J, with 13 bases between the two ends. CDR1 is SQVTM, CDR2 ANQGSEA, per germline. The CDR3 region has the DNA TGCAGCATTCTTCCCCAAGATGGCTACACCTTC. Translated, it gives CSILPQDGYTF. Combining the CDR3 with reference TRBV29-1 and TRBJ1-2 gives the whole variable domain SAVISQKPSRDICQRGTSLTIQCQVDSQVTMMFWYRQQPGQSLTLIATANQGSEATYESGFVIDKFPISRPNLTFSTLTVSNMSPEDSSIYLCSILPQDGYTFGSGTRLTVV.

The genes are TRBV27 and TRBJ1-1; TRBD1 is a possible D gene (6 bases). V was clipped by 7 bases and J by 4 bases, with 25 bases between them. The CDR3 has 17 amino acids. CDR1 is MNHEY, CDR2 SMNVEV, per germline (reference sequence). The CDR3 coding sequence is TGTGCCAGCAAGGAGCTGATACAGGGCCGGCGAGGCACTGAAGCTTTCTTT. Encoded protein: CASKELIQGRRGTEAFF.

This clonotype was counted ten times or more. This sequence joins TRBV11-3 and TRBJ1-2; unclear D gene. V lost 5 bases and J 2 bases, leaving 24 bases between the germline ends. Germline V lookup: CDR1 SGHNT, CDR2 YENEEA. The CDR3 is 18 amino acids. CDR3 protein: CASSRGRRRPASNYGYTF. For the CDR3, the DNA is TGTGCCAGCAGCCGTGGGCGACGGCGACCAGCTTCGAACTATGGCTACACCTTC.

This clonotype was found many times. The chain couples TRBV29-1 to TRBJ2-5, with 7 bases identical to TRBD1. In germline, CDR1 is SQVTM, CDR2 ANQGSEA. CDR3 length: 13 amino acids. V was clipped by 6 bases and J by 0 bases; unmatched bases: 4. The CDR3 coding sequence is TGCAGCGTGACAGGGCCCAACCAAGAGACCCAGTACTTC. Its translation is CSVTGPNQETQYF. Supplemented by reference TRBV29-1 and TRBJ2-5, the full variable domain reads SAVISQKPSRDICQRGTSLTIQCQVDSQVTMMFWYRQQPGQSLTLIATANQGSEATYESGFVIDKFPISRPNLTFSTLTVSNMSPEDSSIYLCSVTGPNQETQYFGPGTRLLVL.

This clonotype was detected ten times or more. The V call is TRBV12-3 or TRBV12-4, the J call TRBJ2-5; 8 bases fit TRBD1. The CDR3 has 16 residues. The V gene end was trimmed by 3 bases and the J gene end by 5 bases; junction bases not matched to a gene: 11. The CDR3 loop reads CASSLNRQGFGETQYF. The CDR3 DNA reads TGTGCCAGCAGTTTGAACAGACAGGGGTTCGGGGAGACCCAGTACTTC.

This clonotype has a handful of counts. The chain recombines TRBV11-2 with TRBJ2-1; 11 positions match TRBD2. The CDR3 is 15 residues long. The V gene's germline CDR1 is SGHAT and CDR2 FQNNGV. V dropped 7 bases and J dropped 2; count of bases not matched to a gene: 4. CDR3 in DNA: TGTGCCAGCAACATAGCGGGGGGGCCCTACAATGAGCAGTTCTTC. It encodes CASNIAGGPYNEQFF.

This clonotype was picked up many times. The chain links TRBV18 to TRBJ1-4; D gene ambiguous. This CDR3 is built from 16 residues. Germline-derived CDR1 and CDR2 are KGHSH and LQKENI. V was shortened by 3 bases and J by 0 bases, with 11 bases between the two germline ends. The CDR3 is CASSPVADATNEKLFF. Here the CDR3 DNA reads TGTGCCAGCTCACCCGTTGCGGACGCAACTAATGAAAAACTGTTTTTT.

V and J are TRBV7-9 and TRBJ2-5; D not resolved. Germline CDR1 SEHNR, CDR2 FQNEAQ (reference sequence). The V end lost 5 bases, the J end lost 4 bases, and 11 bases lay between the germline ends. There are 13 residues in the CDR3. CDR3 nucleotides: TGTGCCAGCAGCCCCCCCGGCAGAGAGACCCAGTACTTC. Translation: CASSPPGRETQYF. Drawing the rest from reference TRBV7-9 and TRBJ2-5, the complete variable domain is DTGVSQNPRHKITKRGQNVTFRCDPISEHNRLYWYRQTLGQGPEFLTYFQNEAQLEKSRLLSDRFSAERPKGSFSTLEIQRTEQGDSAMYLCASSPPGRETQYFGPGTRLLVL.

V gene TRBV7-6 combines with J gene TRBJ2-2; possible D gene TRBD2, 5 bases. The CDR3 consists of 14 residues. Germline lookup yields CDR1 SGHVS and CDR2 FNYEAQ. The germline V and J ends were trimmed by 6 bases and 2 bases, with 10 bases remaining between them. Here the CDR3 reads CASRGGHNTGELFF. CDR3 coding DNA: TGTGCCAGCAGAGGAGGTCACAACACCGGGGAGCTGTTTTTT.

This clonotype has just a few counts. The chain carries TRBV20-1 and TRBJ2-7; D perhaps matches TRBD2 (6 bases). In germline, CDR1 is DFQATT, CDR2 SNEGSKA (reference sequence). The CDR3 is made up of 15 amino acids. V lost 3 bases and J 1 base, leaving 16 bases between the germline ends. Written as DNA, the CDR3 is TGCAGTGCTAGGGGAGCTAGCGTATTGTCCTACGAGCAGTACTTC. Residues: CSARGASVLSYEQYF.

This CDR3 is CASSPAMDNTDTQYF. In DNA form, the CDR3 reads TGTGCCAGCTCCCCAGCTATGGATAATACAGATACGCAGTATTTT. The chain couples TRBV18 to TRBJ2-3; D remains ambiguous. Trimming left V 6 bases short and J 3 bases short, with 16 bases between. Germline CDR1 reads KGHSH; CDR2 reads LQKENI. The CDR3 runs 15 residues. Full variable domain (remainder filled in from reference TRBV18 and TRBJ2-3): NAGVMQNPRHLVRRRGQEARLRCSPMKGHSHVYWYRQLPEEGLKFMVYLQKENIIDESGMPKERFSAEFPKEGPSILRIQQVVRGDSAAYFCASSPAMDNTDTQYFGPGTRLTVL.

This clonotype was observed many times. V and J are TRBV30 and TRBJ2-7; tentative D call: TRBD2 (5 bases). Germline V gives CDR1 GTSNPN, CDR2 SVGIG (reference sequence). V dropped 4 bases and J dropped 0 bases, with 7 bases sitting between them. The CDR3 covers 12 residues. The CDR3 DNA reads as TGTGCCTGGACGGGGAGCTCCTACGAGCAGTACTTC. Residues: CAWTGSSYEQYF.

This clonotype was seen at least ten times. The CDR3 region is CASSSGQGRTEAFF. In nucleotides, the CDR3 is TGTGCCAGCAGCTCCGGACAGGGTCGCACTGAAGCTTTCTTT. The chain is built from TRBV5-4 and TRBJ1-1; TRBD1 agrees at 8 bases. Germline V CDR1 and CDR2: SGHNT, YYREEE (reference sequence). V lost 3 bases and J lost 4; bases outside the gene matches: 5. CDR3 length equals 14 residues.

This clonotype showed up just a few times. The genes are TRBV12-3 or TRBV12-4 and TRBJ1-2; 9 nucleotides match TRBD1. There are 14 residues in the CDR3. The trim removed 0 bases at V and 5 bases at J, leaving 1 base unmatched. CDR3 loop: CASSLAGTGYGYTF. The DNA for the CDR3 is TGTGCCAGCAGTTTAGCCGGGACAGGGTATGGCTACACCTTC.

This clonotype was counted only a few times. The CDR3 nucleotides read TGTGCCAGCAGTTTAAACGGGATTAACACTGAAGCTTTCTTT. It codes for CASSLNGINTEAFF. The V gene is TRBV7-9, the J gene TRBJ1-1, with unresolved D. The CDR3 consists of 14 residues. Germline CDR1 SEHNR, CDR2 FQNEAQ (reference sequence). Trimming stripped 6 bases from V and 2 bases from J, with 13 bases between.

Here the CDR3 DNA reads TGCAGCGTTGTACGAGACATATCCTTCTTT. Protein sequence: CSVVRDISFF. The genes are TRBV29-1 and TRBJ1-1; D is undetermined. This CDR3 is built from 10 residues. The V gene lost 4 bases and the J gene lost 14 bases, with 14 bases spanning the gap. The V gene's germline CDR1 is SQVTM and CDR2 ANQGSEA.

This clonotype was picked up many times. The rearrangement uses TRBV27 and TRBJ2-7; tentative D call: TRBD2 (6 bases). CDR1 MNHEY and CDR2 SMNVEV come from the germline V gene (reference sequence). This CDR3 spans 13 amino acids. V gave up 6 bases and J gave up 3 bases, with 12 bases separating them. The chain's CDR3 is CASRAGTRYEQYF. DNA for the CDR3: TGTGCCAGCAGGGCCGGGACTCGCTACGAGCAGTACTTC.

This clonotype was seen many times. This rearrangement joins TRBV24-1 to TRBJ2-1; 11 positions match TRBD1. The CDR3 extends over 15 amino acids. CDR1 and CDR2 (germline): KGHDR, SFDVKD. V shed 2 bases and J 8 bases; nucleotides not matched to a gene: 4. The CDR3 nucleotides are TGTGCCACCAGTGATTCCGGACAGGGGGCCGATGAGCAGTTCTTC. It is translated as CATSDSGQGADEQFF.

With respect to this clonotype: One end of the junction is discordant with germline, which a read error may explain. This chain uses TRBV3-1 with TRBJ1-3; D perhaps matches TRBD1 (6 bases). The CDR3 contains 14 residues. Looked up from germline, CDR1 is LGHDT and CDR2 is YNNKEL (reference sequence). This CDR3 is CASSGGGSENTIYF. CDR3 DNA sequence: TGTGCCAGCAGCGGAGGGGGGTCTGAAAACACCATATATTTT.

The sample holds a few counts of this clonotype. J is TRBJ2-5 and V is TRBV28; D might be TRBD1 (6 bases). This CDR3 has 14 residues. Germline lookup yields CDR1 MDHEN and CDR2 SYDVKM. V lost 6 bases and J 4 bases, leaving 15 bases between the germline ends. CDR3 sequence reads: CASSPGTPRETQYF. The CDR3 DNA is TGTGCCAGCAGCCCCGGGACACCTCGAGAGACCCAGTACTTC.

The chain links TRBV7-9 to TRBJ2-3, with 7 bases lining up with TRBD1. This CDR3 is 17 amino acids long. Trimming removed 5 bases from V and 0 bases from J; junction bases left unmatched: 11. Germline loops: CDR1 SEHNR, CDR2 FQNEAQ (reference sequence). Here the CDR3 reads CASSHPRRDSSTDTQYF. The DNA for the CDR3 is TGTGCCAGCAGCCATCCGAGACGGGACAGTAGCACAGATACGCAGTATTTT.